This T cell receptor beta chain was observed in a study of type 1 and type 2 diabetes patients. Study as a whole: The cohort mixed type 1 diabetes, type 2 diabetes and nondiabetic donors.

This clonotype was observed a few times. Its target is unknown. Study-wide points: In type 2 diabetes, highly-expanded CD4+ clones took a median about 3.9% of reads. Both CD4+ and CD8+ type 2 diabetes repertoires showed significantly higher diversity than type 1.

Donors had no other autoimmune disease or infection in four weeks. The germline V gene encodes CDR1 LNHDA and CDR2 SQIVND (reference sequence). Trimming left V 3 bases short and J 5 bases short, with 10 bases between. This CDR3 contains 14 residues. Amplification started from genomic DNA. The TCR beta CDR3 region was amplified using 30 forward and 13 reverse primers. From the multiplex PCR reads, TCRdb called clonotypes with MiXCR, one entry per CDR3 protein. The sample has 250,000 to 300,000 distinct CDR3 sequences, more than 40% seen once. The sequencing input was peripheral blood mononuclear cells (PBMCs). The chain recombines TRBV19 with TRBJ2-2, with D tentatively TRBD1 (6 bases). The TCR comes from a man between 18 and 35 years old with type 2 diabetes. The CDR3 coding sequence is TGTGCCAGTAGTATCAGGGGAGAGACCGGGGAGCTGTTTTTT. Encoded protein: CASSIRGETGELFF.